A single sample gave rise to the 26 T cell receptor beta chains below, sequenced in a study of OX40 agonist ivuxolimab in advanced cancers. Assay: immunoSEQ multiplex PCR; the TCRdb copy retains only in-frame clones and omits some. The data hold tens of thousands of clones, with around 87% observed a single time. Sequenced material: CD4+ or CD8+ T cells sorted from blood, taken in a trial of the OX40 agonist ivuxolimab. These receptors were obtained from an adult with an advanced solid tumor such as melanoma, head and neck, liver or kidney cancer.

This chain uses TRBV5-1 with TRBJ2-3, with D unclear. Per the germline V gene, CDR1 is SGHRS and CDR2 is YFSETQ. The CDR3 runs 12 residues. Trimming left V 2 bases short and J 5 bases short, with 6 bases between. CDR3 loop: CASSFIRDTQYF. For the CDR3, the DNA is TGCGCCAGCAGCTTCATCCGAGATACGCAGTATTTT.

The V and J genes are TRBV2 and TRBJ2-5; possible D gene TRBD2, 6 bases. This CDR3 is 10 amino acids long. Looked up from germline, CDR1 is SNHLY and CDR2 is FYNNEI. Trimming pared 10 bases from V and 9 bases from J, leaving 12 bases between. CDR3 region: CATSTSAQYF. The DNA for the CDR3 is TGTGCCACCTCGACTAGTGCCCAGTACTTC.

This clone was observed a few times. The chain is built from TRBV13 and TRBJ2-7; 13 nucleotides align to TRBD2. The CDR3 spans 15 residues. The V gene end was trimmed by 4 bases and the J gene end by 3 bases; junction bases not matched to a gene: 3. Per germline, CDR1 PRHDT and CDR2 FYEKMQ (reference sequence). As DNA, the CDR3 is TGTGCCAGCAGCTGGGGGACTAGCGGGATCTACGAGCAGTACTTC. It yields the protein CASSWGTSGIYEQYF.

V and J are TRBV6-5 and TRBJ1-2; a weak D match, TRBD1 (6 bases). V shed 0 bases and J shed 6 bases, with 14 bases lying between them. This CDR3 has 15 residues. Germline V lookup: CDR1 MNHEY, CDR2 SVGAGI. The CDR3 region has the DNA TGTGCCAGCAGTTACTCGAATACAGGGATAAATGGCTACACCTTC. Translated: CASSYSNTGINGYTF.

The chain combines TRBV7-8 with TRBJ1-5; D ambiguous. Trimming took 5 bases from V and 2 from J, leaving 13 bases between them. CDR3 size: 15 residues. Germline loops: CDR1 SGHVS, CDR2 FQNEAQ. Written as DNA, the CDR3 is TGTGCCAGCAGCCTGGACCCCCGCGGCAATCAGCCCCAGCATTTT. It yields the protein CASSLDPRGNQPQHF.

This clone was seen more than once but under ten times. The genes are TRBV2 and TRBJ1-2; 9 positions agree with TRBD1. Per the germline V gene, CDR1 is SNHLY and CDR2 is FYNNEI. V was clipped by 7 bases and J by 4 bases; unmatched bases: 10. CDR3 length equals 15 residues. The CDR3 DNA reads as TGTGCCAGCAACGATGTCGGACAGGGGTCCTATGGCTACACCTTC. Translation gives CASNDVGQGSYGYTF.

This clone was found a few times. The V and J genes are TRBV7-2 and TRBJ2-7; TRBD1 might be the D (6 bases). There are 15 residues in the CDR3. V was shortened by 2 bases and J by 0 bases, with 11 bases between the two germline ends. The germline CDR1 and CDR2 sequences are SGHTA and FQGNSA. The CDR3 here is CASSLTQGSSYEQYF. The CDR3 bases are TGTGCCAGCAGCTTAACACAGGGCAGCTCCTACGAGCAGTACTTC.

This clone turned up a few times. The chain uses TRBV30 and TRBJ1-1, with D perhaps matching TRBD1 (5 bases). V was shortened by 5 bases and J by 1 base, with 20 bases between the two germline ends. In germline, CDR1 is GTSNPN, CDR2 SVGIG (reference sequence). The CDR3 has 16 amino acids. Written as DNA, the CDR3 is TGTGCCTGGGACCGGGACCGTTCGACTTCGAACACTGAAGCTTTCTTT. The encoded protein is CAWDRDRSTSNTEAFF.

V usage is TRBV6-5 and J usage is TRBJ1-2; 7 bases fit TRBD1. V was pared by 8 bases and J by 5 bases, with 14 bases of the junction left unmatched. The CDR3 is 15 amino acids. Germline lookup yields CDR1 MNHEY and CDR2 SVGAGI. CDR3 protein: CASSAVTQGWYGYTF. In DNA, the CDR3 is TGTGCCAGCTCCGCTGTGACACAGGGGTGGTATGGCTACACCTTC.

The CDR3 DNA reads TGCGCCAGCAGCTTGGCCGAGTTTAGTCTCGAGCAGTACTTC. Its protein product is CASSLAEFSLEQYF. The chain combines TRBV5-1 with TRBJ2-7, with no clear D. Trimming left V 0 bases short and J 6 bases short, with 13 bases between. This CDR3 has 14 amino acids. Per the germline V gene, CDR1 is SGHRS and CDR2 is YFSETQ.

Worth noting for this clone: This sample also contains other DNA sequences that code for the same CDR3. The chain carries TRBV27 and TRBJ1-2; no reliable D call. This CDR3 spans 13 amino acids. CDR1 is MNHEY and CDR2 is SMNVEV in the germline V gene (reference sequence). V was shortened by 3 bases and J by 2 bases, with 7 bases between the two germline ends. This chain's CDR3 is CASSFRENYGYTF. The CDR3 nucleotides read TGTGCCAGCAGTTTTCGGGAGAACTATGGCTACACCTTC.

The V call is TRBV10-3, the J call TRBJ2-4, with 10 positions matching TRBD1. The V gene's germline CDR1 is ENHRY and CDR2 SYGVKD. Trimming cost V 0 bases and J 0 bases; bases outside gene matches: 11. CDR3 length: 20 residues. CDR3 bases: TGTGCCATCAGTGAGTCGATAGGTGGACAGGGGGGTCTAGCCAAAAACATTCAGTACTTC. This codes for CAISESIGGQGGLAKNIQYF.

This clone was recorded once. The chain has TRBV6-1 and TRBJ2-5; either TRBD1 or TRBD2 may supply D (5 bases each). The CDR3 runs 16 residues. The ends were cut back, 0 bases at V and 1 base at J, with 12 bases in the middle. Germline V lookup: CDR1 MNHNS, CDR2 SASEGT. In DNA, the CDR3 is TGTGCCAGCAGTGAAGCTTTAGGGACCTTCCAAGAGACCCAGTACTTC. The encoded protein is CASSEALGTFQETQYF.

The chain combines TRBV27 with TRBJ2-3; 11 nucleotides align to TRBD2. The CDR3 runs to 16 residues. CDR1 and CDR2 (germline): MNHEY, SMNVEV (reference sequence). V dropped 5 bases and J dropped 8; count of bases not matched to a gene: 12. CDR3 protein: CASSQGLAVRLGTQYF. The CDR3 DNA is TGTGCCAGCAGTCAGGGACTAGCGGTGAGGTTAGGTACGCAGTATTTT.

This sequence joins TRBV19 and TRBJ2-2, with D unresolved. The CDR3 loop spans 14 amino acids. Germline V gene lookup returns CDR1 LNHDA and CDR2 SQIVND (reference sequence). V gave up 0 bases and J gave up 4 bases, with 6 bases separating them. CDR3 sequence reads: CASSIEQSTGELFF. CDR3 sequence (DNA): TGTGCCAGTAGTATAGAACAGAGCACCGGGGAGCTGTTTTTT.

The chain employs TRBV2 and TRBJ1-5; D unclear. Germline CDR1 and CDR2: SNHLY and FYNNEI. The CDR3 covers 14 residues. V was clipped by 4 bases and J by 8 bases, with 15 bases between them. CDR3 protein: CASSGTGLNEPQHF. The DNA of the CDR3 is TGTGCCAGCAGTGGCACGGGTTTGAACGAGCCCCAGCATTTT.

V is TRBV6-5 and J is TRBJ2-3, with TRBD2 matching over 11 bases. The germline CDR1 and CDR2 sequences are MNHEY and SVGAGI. V lost 7 bases, J lost 2 bases, and 5 bases stayed unmatched. The CDR3 runs 15 residues. This CDR3 is CASTRLAGYTDTQYF. The CDR3 DNA reads TGTGCCAGCACGAGACTAGCGGGGTACACAGATACGCAGTATTTT.

V usage is TRBV7-3 and J usage is TRBJ2-1; D is perhaps TRBD1 (6 bases). This CDR3 comprises 17 residues. The germline V gene encodes CDR1 SGHTA and CDR2 FQGTGA. Trimming took 5 bases from V and 7 from J, leaving 24 bases between them. The CDR3 DNA is TGTGCCAGCAGCCCTGGACAGAATCCCTTCGGTGATAATGAGCAGTTCTTC. This encodes CASSPGQNPFGDNEQFF.

This clone showed up just once. This chain uses TRBV13 with TRBJ1-2; D perhaps matches TRBD1 (5 bases). With 5 bases removed from V and 8 bases from J, the gap between germline ends came to 18 bases. This CDR3 comprises 14 residues. Per the germline V gene, CDR1 is PRHDT and CDR2 is FYEKMQ (reference sequence). CDR3 region: CASSPPQATGGYTF. The DNA for the CDR3 is TGTGCCAGCAGCCCCCCACAGGCGACGGGAGGCTACACCTTC.

The rearrangement links TRBV6-5 to TRBJ1-5, with unresolved D. There are 13 residues in the CDR3. The V end lost 7 bases, the J end lost 5 bases, and 12 bases lay between the germline ends. Germline values: CDR1 MNHEY, CDR2 SVGAGI. CDR3 region: CASKRTGDQPQHF. DNA of the CDR3: TGTGCCAGCAAACGAACGGGTGATCAGCCCCAGCATTTT.

The V call is TRBV7-2, the J call TRBJ1-2; no clear D gene. V was trimmed by 2 bases and J by 2 bases, leaving 6 bases between them. The CDR3 loop spans 13 amino acids. The germline gives CDR1 SGHTA, CDR2 FQGNSA. The chain's CDR3 is CASSLSQNYGYTF. CDR3 sequence (DNA): TGTGCCAGCAGCTTATCCCAAAACTATGGCTACACCTTC.

The chain is built from TRBV7-2 and TRBJ1-2, with TRBD1 matching over 7 bases. The ends lost 0 bases at V and 4 bases at J; junction bases unmatched: 11. The germline gives CDR1 SGHTA, CDR2 FQGNSA. This CDR3 spans 17 amino acids. The CDR3 DNA sequence: TGTGCCAGCAGCTTAGCGCACGTCCCGGGACAGCCCTATGGCTACACCTTC. This codes for CASSLAHVPGQPYGYTF.

This clone occurred once. V usage is TRBV5-4 and J usage is TRBJ2-3; 7 bases map to TRBD1. The CDR3 consists of 15 residues. Germline V gene sequence: CDR1 SGHNT, CDR2 YYREEE (reference sequence). The V segment lost 3 bases and the J segment 2 bases; nucleotides outside the gene matches: 6. CDR3 protein: CASSSGQIYTDTQYF. The CDR3 nucleotides are TGTGCCAGCAGCTCGGGACAGATCTACACAGATACGCAGTATTTT.

The J gene is TRBJ1-5, the V gene TRBV28; D is possibly TRBD1 (5 bases). Germline V gene lookup returns CDR1 MDHEN and CDR2 SYDVKM. V lost 6 bases and J 11 bases, leaving 17 bases between the germline ends. The CDR3 covers 13 residues. CDR3 coding DNA: TGTGCCAGCAGCCCACCAGGGCGTAAGGCCCAGCATTTT. This sequence encodes CASSPPGRKAQHF.

This rearrangement joins TRBV6-6 to TRBJ1-5; D unresolved. Per germline, CDR1 MNHNY and CDR2 SVGAGI (reference sequence). CDR3 length: 14 residues. Between the trimmed V and J ends, which lost 6 bases and 7 bases, there was a span of 16 bases. CDR3 residues: CASSPDVEGQPQHF. The CDR3 region has the DNA TGTGCCAGCAGCCCCGATGTGGAGGGACAGCCCCAGCATTTT.

The chain recombines TRBV10-3 with TRBJ2-7, with 9 bases that match TRBD1. From germline, CDR1 is ENHRY and CDR2 SYGVKD. The V and J ends lost 0 bases and 1 base, in that order; junction bases with no gene match: 10. CDR3 length equals 18 residues. This CDR3 reads CAISESTRGTGNSYEQYF. As DNA, the CDR3 is TGTGCCATCAGTGAGTCGACTCGTGGGACAGGGAATTCCTACGAGCAGTACTTC.